This T cell receptor beta chain is drawn from a study of cytomegalovirus exposure and HLA in healthy donors (dated by TCRdb to 2015 to 2018). With regard to the full study: An earlier analysis of approximately 600 of the donors reported 250 to 350 Gb of sequence data and roughly 100 million unique TCR beta sequences from 150 million to 200 million T cells. Rather than using new phenotypic data, the later analysis identified candidate immune exposures from TCR beta sequences and from how often those sequences occurred across donors. The study aimed to test whether cataloging public T cell receptors could reveal signatures of past pathogen exposure. Typing coverage differed by locus: A, B, C, DRB1 and DQB1 were typed in about 620-640 donors, DQA1 in around 500, DPA1 in around 580, and DPB1 in 450 to 490. In addition to the first cohort of several hundred subjects, a separate validation cohort of approximately 130 different subjects was used. Roughly 5 DR-DQ haplotypes were treated as single units for association and clustering because of strong linkage in the cohort. On average, roughly 250,000 unique TCR beta nucleotide sequences were sequenced per donor among some 430 genotyped donors of the cohort, with roughly 19% of those sequences being non-productive. Every repertoire in the discovery cohort had been generated on one and the same sequencing platform. Of the 350 to 450 genotyped donors, roughly 76% were placed in the genetic ancestry cluster associated with self-reported Caucasian donors. HLA typing covered class I and class II loci at four-digit resolution. High-throughput TCR immunosequencing, statistical association of individual TCRs with disease status, and machine learning were combined to predict cytomegalovirus infection status. An earlier analysis of 587 of the donors applied high-throughput TCR beta sequencing to assess whether each TCR beta V gene segment acted as functional or pseudogenic. Alongside the repertoire data, information on donor age, sex, ethnicity and CMV serostatus was compiled. The study profiled the T cell repertoires of hundreds of subjects by immunosequencing and related them to cytomegalovirus serostatus. Around 300 gigabases of sequencing data and tens of millions of unique TCR sequences were included in an early release covering roughly 600 HLA-typed donors. In a later genetic analysis, genome-wide SNP genotypes for 398 of the 666 donors were used, and that subset was treated as a discovery cohort. In a later analysis, previously published TCR beta repertoires from some 640 donors were re-analyzed and high-resolution HLA genotyping was added so that TCR occurrence patterns could be studied. General study outcomes and caveats: Broadly in line with IMGT annotations, most TCR beta V segments showed up in productive rearrangements about 87% or about 30% of the time in an earlier analysis of approximately 640 of the donors. Because some donors lacked HLA typing at each locus, the association tests relied only on the typed subset. In a later genetic analysis, a missense DCLRE1C variant was associated with V-gene and J-gene trimming of TCR beta chains, and the association was replicated in an independent cohort. The presence/absence analyses assumed that sequencing depth was roughly uniform across donors, and that assumption may not be true. A few of the identified cytomegalovirus-associated TCR beta chains were confirmed in vitro to be specific for cytomegalovirus antigens. In a later analysis, 15,000 to 20,000 TCR beta sequences were associated with specific HLA alleles at a false discovery rate of 0.05. This cohort had only TCR beta chains sequenced, and the lack of alpha or paired-chain data limited which features could be detected. Cytomegalovirus status was reported to be diagnosed by the classifier with high specificity and sensitivity in both the original and validation cohorts. A later genetic analysis reported fewer N-insertions in productive TCRs among donors in an Asian-associated ancestry cluster than the approximately 670-donor mean. A cluster of highly shared sequence variants was judged likely to be a technical artifact of the sequencing pipeline. Linkage disequilibrium might explain the correlated functional status among segregating V segments, but an unknown experimental factor could not be ruled out. Several of the top co-occurrence clusters appeared to be linked to parvovirus B19, influenza, CMV and Epstein-Barr virus, according to a later analysis. Across donors, most TCR sequences were observed very rarely, whereas some public TCRs were present in many individuals. The earlier analysis of around 600 of the donors excluded around 17 rarely observed V segments, including chromosome 9 orphons, because counts were too low. Assigning TCR associations to individual alleles was difficult when HLA alleles, especially DR and DQ, strongly co-occurred. A later analysis found that TCR association rates varied across HLA loci, with DRB1 alleles showing the most associated TCRs and HLA-C alleles the fewest. Compared with equally common non-associated chains, HLA-associated TCR beta chains in a later analysis were more clonally expanded and had lower generation probabilities. Some IMGT-functional V segments, including TRBV6-2 and TRBV6-3, could not be distinguished by the 87-base-pair reads and were therefore excluded. A further reported finding was that TCR beta sequences accurately predicted the HLA-A and HLA-B alleles for most subjects in the first cohort. The only immune exposure information available for the cohort was CMV serostatus. Most CMV-associated TCR beta chains appeared to be HLA-restricted in a later analysis, and the HLA associations seemed to be driven largely by CMV exposure. The authors suggested that the approach could potentially be extended to other disease states and immunological phenotypes. The study listed approximately 160 TCR beta chains as associated with cytomegalovirus.

For CDR1 and CDR2, the germline V gene lists MDHEN and SYDVKM. At the junction V is shortened by 5 bases and J by 5 bases, with 18 bases in between. The CDR3 starts with the cysteine, ends with the phenylalanine, and has 15 residues. CDR3 DNA only is kept here, 45 bases in frame from base 1. The cohort consisted of hundreds of healthy bone marrow donors. At the time of sampling, every cohort member was nominally healthy, though immune exposures that went unrecorded were likely present. The donor was CMV seropositive and belonged to the group of 250 to 300 seropositive cohort members. Each donor provided a peripheral blood sample, and peripheral blood mononuclear cells were used for TCR beta sequencing. The Qiagen DNeasy Blood Extraction Kit was used to extract genomic DNA from the blood cell samples. Library preparation employed the immunoSEQ multiplex PCR assay. For the multiplex PCR, a mixture combining 60 forward primers for TCR Vbeta segments and 13 reverse primers for TCR Jbeta segments was used. Amplification of the CDR3 region of rearranged TCR beta genes was performed with a multiplex PCR assay on genomic DNA. On the Illumina HiSeq System, the amplified TCR beta libraries were sequenced as 87-base-pair reads. The paper's processing steps were these. A later analysis counted 75 million to 100 million unique TCR beta chains across the 666 repertoires, and about 10 million of these chains were shared by at least two donors. A nearest-neighbor algorithm error-corrected the raw reads and collapsed the reads into unique sequences, merging closely related sequences to remove PCR and sequencing errors. To assign V, D and J gene segments, CDR3 sequences were aligned to IMGT reference sequences. Each retained sequence needed at least a six-nucleotide match to both a V gene segment and a J gene segment. A rearrangement counted as productive if the CDR3 had no stop codons and remained in frame with V and J, and every other rearrangement counted as non-productive. Following IMGT convention, CDR3 was defined as the stretch from the second conserved V-encoded cysteine to the conserved J-encoded phenylalanine. The earlier analysis of 587 of the donors excluded any sequence lacking an unambiguous match to a single V gene segment. An earlier analysis of several hundred of the donors called V segments functional above 56.7% productive rearrangements and segregating when the between-donor standard deviation exceeded 5%. To diagnose cytomegalovirus status from the catalog of TCR beta chain sequences, a statistical classification framework was built. In a later analysis, TCR nucleotide sequences were compared against IMGT/GENE-DB human TR gene sequences so that V and J genes could be assigned. Using the TCRdist pipeline, a later analysis assigned CDR3 sequences along with most-parsimonious VDJ recombination scenarios. In a later analysis, every TCR beta chain was defined by the combination of its CDR3 amino acid sequence and its V-gene family, and reads without a unique V-gene family were dropped. To address suspected cross-contamination and a sequencing artifact, a later analysis removed 592 highly shared, low-generation-probability nucleotide sequences. A later analysis calculated a clonal expansion index for each public chain from normalized within-repertoire ranks of inferred template counts. Generation probabilities in a later analysis came from a VDJ recombination model fitted to out-of-frame rearrangements, and those results were checked against IGoR. In a later analysis, hypergeometric tests were used to score TCR-TCR, TCR-HLA and TCR-CMV co-occurrence, with a repertoire-size bias correction applied to TCR pairs. False discovery rates were estimated in a later analysis by permuting HLA or CMV assignments 20 times. In a later analysis, co-occurring TCRs were grouped using DBSCAN, with TCRdist sequence similarity added in when clustering inside HLA-allele-positive subsets. Repertoires with fewer than 30,000 or more than 120,000 public chains were left out of co-occurrence clustering, as were four to six repertoires with anomalous nucleotide sharing. Here the immuneACCESS table is served through TCRdb, limited to in-frame sequences with V and J called. Missing clones are a known gap in these copies; in checked studies unresolved V genes cover under half, and the rest lacks a known reason. Clone size and the V and J calls come from that table; the DNA yielded D and trimming. Here the sample has approximately 95,000 clones; approximately 80% occur a single time. The biggest ten clones account for roughly 4.3% of the sample.

For this clone: Its recognized antigen is unknown. No per-base quality is available; no much larger clone lies one base away.

This receptor chain uses TRBV28 and TRBJ2-5; the D gene identity is not certain. The specimen sequenced was PBMCs. The TCR was taken from a middle-aged woman in good health and CMV-seropositive. The DNA sequence is given as TGTGCCAGCAGTCCGCGGAAGCAGTTCGGGGAGACCCAGTACTTC. Its protein is CASSPRKQFGETQYF.